This TCR beta chain was captured in a study of blood T cell repertoires in COVID-19. The overall study: There were acute and convalescent COVID-19 samples, and they came from the United States, Italy and Spain.

In the original workflow: Nucleated cell counts were estimated from reference gene primer amplification. Libraries were prepared by immunoSEQ multiplex PCR; TCRdb keeps only in-frame clonotypes and omits some of them. V, J and clone size are taken as reported in that table, and D and trimming were inferred from the DNA itself. The table has approximately 120,000 clones, 65% to 90% seen once. The CDR3 consists of 13 residues. The junction had 6 bases not matched to a gene; V was cut back by 4 bases and J by 8 bases. In germline, CDR1 is SGHRS, CDR2 YFSETQ. V gene TRBV5-1 combines with J gene TRBJ1-2; TRBD1 matches at 9 bases. Sequences were obtained from peripheral blood. The TCR comes from a woman older than 75 with active or convalescent COVID-19. CDR3 in amino acids: CASSPQGASGYTF. The DNA of the CDR3 is TGCGCCAGCAGCCCACAGGGGGCAAGCGGCTACACCTTC. The full variable domain, its missing parts supplied by reference TRBV5-1 and TRBJ1-2, is KAGVTQTPRYLIKTRGQQVTLSCSPISGHRSVSWYQQTPGQGLQFLFEYFSETQRNKGNFPGRFSGRQFSNSRSEMNVSTLELGDSALYLCASSPQGASGYTFGSGTRLTVV.